This TCR beta chain was recorded in a study of shared clonotypes between healthy human individuals. Findings of the study overall: Naive subsets tended to show greater estimated richness than memory subsets.

Genomic DNA (from each subset) was split evenly across several immunoSEQ plates. Clones were sequenced by immunoSEQ multiplex PCR, and TCRdb holds only the in-frame ones, with some missing. The data show about 2.1 million clones, with 85% to 95% seen just once and less than 2% held by the top ten. Naivety among CD8 cells was defined by CD45RO negativity and positive CCR7 selection, thereby excluding terminally differentiated effector memory CD45RA+ cells. With regard to this clone: What it binds is not known.

Looked up from germline, CDR1 is MNHEY and CDR2 is SMNVEV (reference sequence). V shed 3 bases and J shed 2 bases, with 8 bases lying between them. There are 14 residues in the CDR3. The chain carries TRBV27 and TRBJ1-5; D unresolved. The sequencing input was naive CD8+ T cells from PBMCs. This clonotype was sampled from a man younger than 35 in good health. Some clones in this sample may be carry-over from other donors' samples. CDR3 region: CASSFGFGNQPQHF. CDR3 nucleotide sequence: TGTGCCAGCAGTTTTGGATTCGGCAATCAGCCCCAGCATTTT.